A single sample gave rise to the 32 T cell receptor beta chains below, sequenced in a study of blood T cell repertoires in COVID-19 (dated by TCRdb to about 2020). The library was generated by the immunoSEQ multiplex PCR assay. As stored in TCRdb, this immuneACCESS dataset retains in-frame rearrangements with V and J assigned. A fraction of the clones does not appear; measured against another copy, unresolved V genes explain less than half of the discrepancy, and the remainder lacks a known reason. Recorded for this sample are approximately 84,000 clones; roughly 85% of them occurred a single time. 16% of the sample is held by the ten biggest clonotypes. Sequenced: peripheral blood. The receptors here all came from a human donor in a cohort sampled during active COVID-19.

The gene calls are TRBV3-1 (or the pseudogene TRBV3-2) and TRBJ2-1; 9 bases line up with TRBD2. The CDR3 runs 17 residues. Unmatched junction bases numbered 7, after V lost 0 bases and J lost 4 bases. Germline loops: CDR1 LGHDT, CDR2 YNNKEL (reference sequence). CDR3 region: CASSQDSTAGGYNEQFF. CDR3 coding DNA: TGTGCCAGCAGCCAAGACTCTACAGCGGGAGGTTACAATGAGCAGTTCTTC.

The chain combines TRBV28 with TRBJ1-2; the D gene is possibly TRBD1 (5 bases). V was cut by 8 bases and J by 7 bases, with 14 bases left in between. This CDR3 region has 12 residues. Germline V gene lookup returns CDR1 MDHEN and CDR2 SYDVKM. The CDR3 coding sequence is TGTGCCAGCGGTGCAGGGCATGGTGGCTACACCTTC. This codes for CASGAGHGGYTF.

The rearrangement uses TRBV7-9 and TRBJ2-5, with TRBD2 matching over 15 bases. The CDR3 extends over 18 amino acids. Germline V gene lookup returns CDR1 SEHNR and CDR2 FQNEAQ (reference sequence). V shed 4 bases and J 2 bases; nucleotides not matched to a gene: 8. The CDR3 loop is CASSSPGLAGGSQETQYF. The CDR3 DNA follows: TGTGCCAGCAGCTCCCCGGGACTAGCGGGGGGCTCACAAGAGACCCAGTACTTC.

This chain connects TRBV18 to TRBJ2-1, with D possibly matching TRBD2 (6 bases). CDR1 and CDR2 from the germline V gene are KGHSH and LQKENI. With 3 bases removed from V and 6 bases from J, the gap between germline ends came to 21 bases. This CDR3 has 17 amino acids. CDR3 sequence reads: CASSPRIGGRAGNEQFF. CDR3 nucleotides: TGTGCCAGCTCACCTAGGATTGGGGGGAGAGCTGGCAATGAGCAGTTCTTC.

The rearrangement uses TRBV2 and TRBJ2-7; tentative D call: TRBD2 (6 bases). This CDR3 comprises 16 residues. Trimming pared 7 bases from V and 0 bases from J, leaving 19 bases between. The germline CDR1 and CDR2 sequences are SNHLY and FYNNEI. CDR3 DNA: TGTGCCAGCAAAGGAGTTGCGGGGCCGACCTCCTACGAGCAGTACTTC. It is translated as CASKGVAGPTSYEQYF.

This clone occurred a few times. The chain has TRBV27 and TRBJ2-7; weak D call: TRBD2 (6 bases). The CDR3 is 14 residues long. Germline V CDR1 and CDR2: MNHEY, SMNVEV (reference sequence). Trimming left V 8 bases short and J 6 bases short, with 20 bases between. Here the CDR3 reads CASGVWRIGGEQYF. The CDR3 region has the DNA TGTGCCAGCGGAGTATGGAGGATCGGGGGCGAGCAGTACTTC.

This clone showed up just a few times. This chain's CDR3 is CASSRFGGAERNIQYF. The CDR3 DNA follows: TGTGCCAGCAGTCGTTTCGGGGGGGCCGAACGTAACATTCAGTACTTC. The J gene is TRBJ2-4, the V gene TRBV28; TRBD2 matches at 8 bases. Germline V CDR1 and CDR2: MDHEN, SYDVKM. Germline trimming cut 5 bases from V and 7 bases from J; bases unmatched to any gene: 13. The CDR3 covers 16 residues.

This clone was seen a single time. V and J are TRBV24-1 and TRBJ2-1; 7 bases agree with TRBD1. CDR3 size: 14 residues. The V gene's germline CDR1 is KGHDR and CDR2 SFDVKD. V lost 5 bases to trimming and J lost 9 bases; unmatched junction nucleotides: 9. CDR3 DNA: TGTGCCACCAGTGTGTCAGGGGGTACGGGTGAGCAGTTCTTC. It yields the protein CATSVSGGTGEQFF.

The V and J genes are TRBV19 and TRBJ1-2; TRBD1 might be the D (6 bases). With 7 bases removed from V and 4 bases from J, the gap between germline ends came to 13 bases. This CDR3 comprises 13 residues. Germline V CDR1 and CDR2: LNHDA, SQIVND (reference sequence). Here the CDR3 DNA reads TGTGCCAGTATGGCGGACAGTACCTATGGCTACACCTTC. Translated: CASMADSTYGYTF.

This clone came up many times. The J gene is TRBJ1-3, the V gene TRBV30; no clear D gene. Germline V gives CDR1 GTSNPN, CDR2 SVGIG (reference sequence). Trimming pared 6 bases from V and 4 bases from J, leaving 10 bases between. The CDR3 length is 12 residues. CDR3 region: CACLLKGNTIYF. In nucleotides, the CDR3 is TGTGCCTGCTTGCTAAAGGGAAACACCATATATTTT. The whole variable domain, filled in from reference TRBV30 and TRBJ1-3, reads SQTIHQWPATLVQPVGSPLSLECTVEGTSNPNLYWYRQAAGRGLQLLFYSVGIGQISSEVPQNLSASRPQDRQFILSSKKLLLSDSGFYLCACLLKGNTIYFGEGSWLTVV.

This chain connects TRBV5-1 to TRBJ2-1, with D perhaps matching TRBD2 (5 bases). There are 12 residues in the CDR3. CDR1 and CDR2 from the germline V gene are SGHRS and YFSETQ. Between the trimmed V and J ends, which lost 4 bases and 8 bases, there was a span of 10 bases. CDR3 nucleotide sequence: TGCGCCAGCAGCGAAGGGCGGGATGAGCAGTTCTTC. Its translation is CASSEGRDEQFF. The whole variable domain, remainder taken from reference TRBV5-1 and TRBJ2-1, is KAGVTQTPRYLIKTRGQQVTLSCSPISGHRSVSWYQQTPGQGLQFLFEYFSETQRNKGNFPGRFSGRQFSNSRSEMNVSTLELGDSALYLCASSEGRDEQFFGPGTRLTVL.

The chain joins TRBV11-2 to TRBJ1-2; unclear D gene. V lost 3 bases and J 6 bases, leaving 11 bases between the germline ends. Germline assignment: CDR1 SGHAT and CDR2 FQNNGV. This CDR3 has 13 residues. The CDR3 spells CASSLILADGYTF. The CDR3 DNA is TGTGCCAGCAGCTTGATCTTGGCAGATGGCTACACCTTC.

The chain links TRBV3-1 (or the pseudogene TRBV3-2) to TRBJ2-7; D not certain. The CDR3 is made up of 13 amino acids. Trimming cost V 1 base and J 3 bases, with 7 bases left between them. The V gene's germline CDR1 is LGHDT and CDR2 YNNKEL (reference sequence). The CDR3 here is CASSQGNGYEQYF. CDR3 DNA sequence: TGTGCCAGCAGCCAAGGAAACGGCTACGAGCAGTACTTC.

This chain connects TRBV10-3 to TRBJ1-1; perhaps TRBD1 as D (5 bases). The V gene lost 4 bases and the J gene lost 8 bases, with 8 bases spanning the gap. The germline gives CDR1 ENHRY, CDR2 SYGVKD. This CDR3 is built from 11 residues. CDR3 sequence: CAISAGGEAFF. The DNA of the CDR3 is TGTGCCATCAGTGCCGGGGGGGAAGCTTTCTTT.

CDR3 loop: CASRSGTNYEQYF. The CDR3 nucleotides read TGCGCCAGCCGGAGTGGCACGAACTACGAGCAGTACTTC. V usage is TRBV10-2 and J usage is TRBJ2-7; D gene uncertain. The CDR3 extends over 13 amino acids. The V end lost 8 bases, the J end lost 3 bases, and 14 bases lay between the germline ends. Germline CDR1 is WSHSY and CDR2 is SAAADI.

This chain connects TRBV2 to TRBJ2-7, with 9 bases that match TRBD1. From germline, CDR1 is SNHLY and CDR2 FYNNEI. The CDR3 runs 14 residues. V was pared by 4 bases and J by 4 bases, with 5 bases of the junction left unmatched. In nucleotides, the CDR3 is TGTGCCAGCAGTGGCCGGGACAGGGATTACGAGCAGTACTTC. Encoded protein: CASSGRDRDYEQYF. Filled out from reference TRBV2 and TRBJ2-7, the complete variable domain reads EPEVTQTPSHQVTQMGQEVILRCVPISNHLYFYWYRQILGQKVEFLVSFYNNEISEKSEIFDDQFSVERPDGSNFTLKIRSTKLEDSAMYFCASSGRDRDYEQYFGPGTRLTVT.

V and J are TRBV5-5 and TRBJ2-6, with unresolved D. The germline CDR1 and CDR2 sequences are SGHKS and YYEKEE (reference sequence). The V end was cut by 1 base, the J end by 0 bases, with 5 bases between. The CDR3 contains 15 residues. CDR3 in DNA: TGTGCCAGCAGCTTGACAGTCTCTGGGGCCAACGTCCTGACTTTC. It yields the protein CASSLTVSGANVLTF.

The chain couples TRBV24-1 to TRBJ2-1; 12 nucleotides align to TRBD1. Germline trimming cut 3 bases from V and 7 bases from J; bases unmatched to any gene: 3. The germline V gene encodes CDR1 KGHDR and CDR2 SFDVKD. The CDR3 length is 15 residues. The CDR3: CATSDPGQGANEQFF. The CDR3 DNA is TGTGCCACCAGTGATCCGGGACAGGGGGCTAATGAGCAGTTCTTC.

This clone was recorded a few times. The J gene is TRBJ2-1, the V gene TRBV11-3; D possibly corresponds to TRBD2 (5 bases). V was trimmed by 5 bases and J by 10 bases, leaving 12 bases between them. Germline V CDR1 and CDR2: SGHNT, YENEEA. The CDR3 has 12 amino acids. The CDR3 DNA reads TGTGCCAGCAGCATGTCATCGGGAGAGCAGTTCTTC. Residues: CASSMSSGEQFF. Complete variable domain (other parts from reference TRBV11-3 and TRBJ2-1): EAGVVQSPRYKIIEKKQPVAFWCNPISGHNTLYWYLQNLGQGPELLIRYENEEAVDDSQLPKDRFSAERLKGVDSTLKIQPAELGDSAVYLCASSMSSGEQFFGPGTRLTVL.

The rearrangement joins TRBV3-1 (or the pseudogene TRBV3-2) to TRBJ2-1; 16 bases fit TRBD2. Germline values: CDR1 LGHDT, CDR2 YNNKEL (reference sequence). J gave up 3 bases and V 2 bases, and 13 bases lay outside the gene matches. There are 21 residues in the CDR3. Here the CDR3 DNA reads TGTGCCAGCAGCCAACTAATAGGGACTAGCGGGGGGGTAGTGGGCTACAATGAGCAGTTCTTC. This translates into CASSQLIGTSGGVVGYNEQFF.

This chain links TRBV24-1 with TRBJ2-5; 11 bases are shared with TRBD2. V trimming: 5 bases; J trimming: 4 bases; junction bases outside the gene matches: 8. The CDR3 contains 16 residues. The germline gives CDR1 KGHDR, CDR2 SFDVKD. CDR3 in DNA: TGTGCCACCAGTGTTGATAGCGGGGGGGTCCGAGAGACCCAGTACTTC. It translates to CATSVDSGGVRETQYF.

V gene TRBV19 combines with J gene TRBJ2-2, with D unresolved. Germline CDR1 and CDR2: LNHDA and SQIVND (reference sequence). V was shortened by 0 bases and J by 7 bases, with 18 bases between the two germline ends. This CDR3 spans 17 amino acids. Here the CDR3 DNA reads TGTGCCAGTAGTATAGATCCCAACGGGTTACGGAGCGGGGAGCTGTTTTTT. Protein sequence: CASSIDPNGLRSGELFF.

V gene TRBV9 combines with J gene TRBJ2-7; tentative D call: TRBD2 (5 bases). Germline V gene data show CDR1 as SGDLS and CDR2 as YYNGEE. The CDR3 totals 15 residues. V was pared by 4 bases and J by 5 bases, with 19 bases between. The CDR3 loop reads CASSPAEGSVHEQYF. CDR3 sequence (DNA): TGTGCCAGCAGCCCAGCAGAGGGATCTGTCCACGAGCAGTACTTC.

This CDR3 reads CASSSPGTSGLNEQFF. Written as DNA, the CDR3 is TGTGCCAGCAGCTCTCCCGGGACTAGCGGACTCAATGAGCAGTTCTTC. V is TRBV7-6 and J is TRBJ2-1; 11 nucleotides match TRBD2. Germline assignment: CDR1 SGHVS and CDR2 FNYEAQ. V was pared by 4 bases and J by 6 bases, with 8 bases of the junction left unmatched. This CDR3 comprises 16 residues. The full variable domain, completed using reference TRBV7-6 and TRBJ2-1, is GAGVSQSPRYKVTKRGQDVALRCDPISGHVSLYWYRQALGQGPEFLTYFNYEAQQDKSGLPNDRFSAERPEGSISTLTIQRTEQRDSAMYRCASSSPGTSGLNEQFFGPGTRLTVL.

V is TRBV6-5 and J is TRBJ2-7; the match to TRBD2 covers 7 bases. V shed 3 bases and J 7 bases; nucleotides not matched to a gene: 6. CDR3 length: 13 residues. The germline V gene encodes CDR1 MNHEY and CDR2 SVGAGI. The CDR3 protein is CASSYEGGREQYF. Written as DNA, the CDR3 is TGTGCCAGCAGTTATGAGGGAGGGAGGGAGCAGTACTTC.

The chain recombines TRBV4-1 with TRBJ1-2; 7 bases align to TRBD1. The CDR3 is 13 amino acids. The V gene's germline CDR1 is MGHRA and CDR2 YSYEKL. V lost 1 base to trimming and J lost 5 bases; unmatched junction nucleotides: 1. The CDR3 reads CASSQAGGYGYTF. CDR3 nucleotide sequence: TGCGCCAGCAGCCAAGCAGGGGGGTATGGCTACACCTTC.

The rearrangement uses TRBV3-1 (or the pseudogene TRBV3-2) and TRBJ2-5, with no clear D. V dropped 1 base and J dropped 4 bases, with 7 bases sitting between them. Germline loops: CDR1 LGHDT, CDR2 YNNKEL (reference sequence). The CDR3 length is 13 residues. Written as DNA, the CDR3 is TGTGCCAGCAGCCAAGGGCCCTTAGAGACCCAGTACTTC. Translating it yields CASSQGPLETQYF.

This clone is labeled medium-sized. The chain employs TRBV5-8 and TRBJ2-7; D perhaps matches TRBD2 (5 bases). Germline-derived CDR1 and CDR2 are SGHTS and YDEGEE. The V and J ends lost 2 bases and 6 bases respectively, with 9 bases between them. The CDR3 covers 12 residues. The CDR3 is CASSFSAVEQYF. CDR3 coding DNA: TGTGCCAGCAGCTTCTCAGCGGTCGAGCAGTACTTC.

This chain joins TRBV29-1 and TRBJ2-1, with no clear D. From germline, CDR1 is SQVTM and CDR2 ANQGSEA. V shed 2 bases and J shed 5 bases, with 7 bases lying between them. The length of the CDR3 is 12 residues. CDR3 bases: TGCAGCGTTGAACGACTTAACAATGAGCAGTTCTTC. Translated, it gives CSVERLNNEQFF.

V is TRBV5-5 and J is TRBJ2-7, with D possibly matching TRBD2 (5 bases). Trimming removed 2 bases at V and 3 bases at J, with 12 bases between. Germline loops: CDR1 SGHKS, CDR2 YYEKEE (reference sequence). This CDR3 has 14 amino acids. CDR3 DNA sequence: TGTGCCAGCAGCTTTTACGGGAATTTCTACGAGCAGTACTTC. Translation gives CASSFYGNFYEQYF.

CDR3 in DNA: TGTGCCAGCAGCCAACGGGGAGGTGGCTACACCTTC. Its translation: CASSQRGGGYTF. The chain links TRBV3-1 (or the pseudogene TRBV3-2) to TRBJ1-2; no definite D call. Germline-derived CDR1 and CDR2 are LGHDT and YNNKEL (reference sequence). This CDR3 comprises 12 residues. Trimming removed 2 bases at V and 7 bases at J, with 8 bases between.

This clone came up many times. The chain links TRBV10-3 to TRBJ2-2; 7 nucleotides agree with TRBD1. The V and J ends lost 10 bases and 4 bases, in that order; junction bases with no gene match: 6. The germline V gene encodes CDR1 ENHRY and CDR2 SYGVKD. The CDR3 covers 13 residues. The DNA of the CDR3 is TGTGCCAGCAGACAGGGCGGCACCGGGGAGCTGTTTTTT. Protein sequence: CASRQGGTGELFF.